The 23 T cell receptor beta chains in this list originate from one sample, sequenced in a study of blood T cells in healthy people across ages. The second PCR ran about 6 to 12 cycles with a sample-barcoded 5' primer and J-beta primers. TCRdb analysed the 5' RACE reads with MiXCR anew, one entry per CDR3 protein. The sample carries about 290,000 distinct CDR3 sequences, 25% to 30% recorded once. The sequencing sample was made of blood. These receptors all come from a woman in her seventies in good health.

This clonotype was seen only a few times. The chain has TRBV5-5 and TRBJ2-7; perhaps TRBD2 as D (7 bases). This CDR3 comprises 15 residues. The V end was cut by 0 bases, the J end by 4 bases, with 14 bases between. Germline CDR1 reads SGHKS; CDR2 reads YYEKEE (reference sequence). Here the CDR3 DNA reads TGTGCCAGCAGCTTGGTGGGAGGGGGGCAATACGAGCAGTACTTC. Encoded protein: CASSLVGGGQYEQYF.

This clonotype turned up a few times. V is TRBV24-1 and J is TRBJ2-1; 8 nucleotides align to TRBD1. Germline-derived CDR1 and CDR2 are KGHDR and SFDVKD. Losses at the gene ends were 5 bases for V and 1 base for J; bases not matched to a gene: 0. The CDR3 is 14 amino acids. The CDR3 spells CATSGTGSYNEQFF. For the CDR3, the DNA is TGTGCCACCAGTGGGACAGGGTCCTACAATGAGCAGTTCTTC.

This clonotype came up a few times. CDR3 sequence: CASIDTTHNEQFF. For the CDR3, the DNA is TGTGCCAGCATAGATACGACCCACAATGAGCAGTTCTTC. This rearrangement joins TRBV12-3 or TRBV12-4 to TRBJ2-1; D uncertain. V was shortened by 7 bases and J by 5 bases, with 12 bases between the two germline ends. The CDR3 is 13 amino acids.

The chain employs TRBV20-1 and TRBJ1-3; D is undetermined. CDR1 is DFQATT and CDR2 is SNEGSKA in the germline V gene (reference sequence). The V end was cut by 2 bases, the J end by 4 bases, with 6 bases between. The CDR3 runs 12 residues. Here the CDR3 DNA reads TGCAGTGCTAGATCGTTGGGAAACACCATATATTTT. Protein sequence: CSARSLGNTIYF.

The chain recombines TRBV6-6 with TRBJ2-5; 7 bases match TRBD1. V gave up 5 bases and J gave up 1 base; unmatched junction bases: 10. The CDR3 runs 16 residues. Germline CDR1 reads MNHNY; CDR2 reads SVGAGI (reference sequence). For the CDR3, the DNA is TGTGCCAGCAGTCCCGGGACAGCCCTGGCCCAAGAGACCCAGTACTTC. As protein: CASSPGTALAQETQYF.

This clonotype was seen only a few times. The chain employs TRBV5-1 and TRBJ1-2; 7 positions match TRBD1. Germline trimming cut 5 bases from V and 4 bases from J; bases unmatched to any gene: 8. Germline V gene lookup returns CDR1 SGHRS and CDR2 YFSETQ. This CDR3 contains 14 residues. CDR3 coding DNA: TGCGCCAGCAGGTTCGCCGGGACAGCCTATGGCTACACCTTC. Its protein is CASRFAGTAYGYTF.

This clonotype was detected a few times. The CDR3 DNA reads TGCAGCGTTGACGAAGTTGCGAACACTGAAGCTTTCTTT. Its translation is CSVDEVANTEAFF. The V and J genes are TRBV29-1 and TRBJ1-1; the D is unclear. The V gene lost 3 bases and the J gene lost 1 base, with 9 bases spanning the gap. The CDR3 length is 13 residues. Looked up from germline, CDR1 is SQVTM and CDR2 is ANQGSEA.

The chain employs TRBV14 and TRBJ2-7; D remains unclear. The germline V gene has CDR1 SGHDN and CDR2 FVKESK. CDR3 length equals 12 residues. Trimming removed 1 base from V and 7 bases from J, with 8 bases in between. CDR3 protein: CASSQGSREQYF. CDR3 coding DNA: TGTGCCAGCAGCCAAGGAAGTCGGGAGCAGTACTTC.

The rearrangement uses TRBV15 and TRBJ2-1; D is undetermined. Germline V CDR1 and CDR2: LNHNV, YYDKDF (reference sequence). The CDR3 extends over 14 amino acids. Trimming stripped 5 bases from V and 9 bases from J, with 17 bases between. The CDR3 DNA reads as TGTGCCACCAGCGGTGCCGGGCGAACCGGTGAGCAGTTCTTC. Translation: CATSGAGRTGEQFF.

This clonotype came up many times. The chain links TRBV12-3 or TRBV12-4 to TRBJ1-2, with 8 bases identical to TRBD1. V trimming: 4 bases; J trimming: 4 bases; junction bases outside the gene matches: 14. This CDR3 has 17 amino acids. The CDR3 nucleotides read TGTGCCAGCAGTTCGACTTCAGGGGGCGCGGGCCGCTATGGCTACACCTTC. It codes for CASSSTSGGAGRYGYTF.

The V and J genes are TRBV7-2 and TRBJ2-7; 14 bases are shared with TRBD2. After removal of 1 base from V and 6 bases from J, the junction contained 5 bases not matched to a gene. CDR1 and CDR2 (germline): SGHTA, FQGNSA. The CDR3 covers 16 residues. CDR3 nucleotide sequence: TGTGCCAGCAGCTTAGGACTAGCGGGAGGGCCTTTCGAGCAGTACTTC. It codes for CASSLGLAGGPFEQYF. Complete variable domain (other parts from reference TRBV7-2 and TRBJ2-7): GAGVSQSPSNKVTEKGKDVELRCDPISGHTALYWYRQSLGQGLEFLIYFQGNSAPDKSGLPSDRFSAERTGGSVSTLTIQRTQQEDSAVYLCASSLGLAGGPFEQYFGPGTRLTVT.

This rearrangement joins TRBV20-1 to TRBJ1-1; no firm D call. Germline V gives CDR1 DFQATT, CDR2 SNEGSKA (reference sequence). This CDR3 contains 12 residues. This chain's CDR3 is CTTRGGNTEAFF. CDR3 DNA: TGCACCACCCGGGGTGGGAACACTGAAGCTTTCTTT.

The chain couples TRBV20-1 to TRBJ2-2; 9 bases are a match to TRBD2. Unmatched junction bases numbered 6, after V lost 5 bases and J lost 2 bases. This CDR3 comprises 15 residues. CDR1 and CDR2 (germline): DFQATT, SNEGSKA (reference sequence). The CDR3 nucleotides are TGCAGTGCTCCCGATCTAGCGGGAAACACCGGGGAGCTGTTTTTT. This codes for CSAPDLAGNTGELFF.

The chain recombines TRBV7-2 with TRBJ2-1, with 9 bases fitting TRBD2. The germline V gene has CDR1 SGHTA and CDR2 FQGNSA. V was pared by 5 bases and J by 8 bases, with 16 bases of the junction left unmatched. The CDR3 runs 17 residues. The CDR3 nucleotides are TGTGCCAGCAGCCAACCTTGGGATTCGCTAGCGGGGTATGAGCAGTTCTTC. Translating it yields CASSQPWDSLAGYEQFF.

Ten or more counts support this clonotype. This rearrangement joins TRBV5-1 to TRBJ1-1, with 9 nucleotides matching TRBD1. The junction had 2 bases not matched to a gene; V was cut back by 4 bases and J by 1 base. This CDR3 has 14 amino acids. CDR1 and CDR2 (germline): SGHRS, YFSETQ. CDR3 region: CASSRGQGNTEAFF. CDR3 nucleotide sequence: TGCGCCAGCAGCCGGGGACAGGGGAACACTGAAGCTTTCTTT. Full variable domain (outside the CDR3, taken from reference TRBV5-1 and TRBJ1-1): KAGVTQTPRYLIKTRGQQVTLSCSPISGHRSVSWYQQTPGQGLQFLFEYFSETQRNKGNFPGRFSGRQFSNSRSEMNVSTLELGDSALYLCASSRGQGNTEAFFGQGTRLTVV.

This clonotype was counted ten times or more. The rearrangement joins TRBV7-2 to TRBJ2-5; TRBD2 aligns across 8 bases. CDR1 SGHTA and CDR2 FQGNSA come from the germline V gene. The CDR3 runs 14 residues. Losses at the gene ends were 6 bases for V and 2 bases for J; bases not matched to a gene: 5. The CDR3 nucleotides are TGTGCCAGCAGTTTTAGCGGGGTACAAGAGACCCAGTACTTC. This codes for CASSFSGVQETQYF. The full variable domain, its missing parts supplied by reference TRBV7-2 and TRBJ2-5, is GAGVSQSPSNKVTEKGKDVELRCDPISGHTALYWYRQSLGQGLEFLIYFQGNSAPDKSGLPSDRFSAERTGGSVSTLTIQRTQQEDSAVYLCASSFSGVQETQYFGPGTRLLVL.

This clonotype was detected a few times. One junction end disagrees with the germline gene, perhaps due to a read error. CDR3 protein: CASKYGRNLNQPQHF. In DNA, the CDR3 is TGTGCCAGCAAATATGGACGAAACCTGAATCAACCCCAGCATTTT. The chain couples TRBV6-2 or TRBV6-3 to TRBJ1-5; D not resolved. CDR1 is MNHEY, CDR2 SVGEGT, per germline. This CDR3 has 15 amino acids.

This clonotype has just one count. V is TRBV11-1 and J is TRBJ2-1; no definite D call. Deletions cut 5 bases from V and 5 bases from J, with 19 bases between. Germline CDR1 reads SGHAT; CDR2 reads FQDESV (reference sequence). The CDR3 length is 16 residues. CDR3 DNA sequence: TGTGCCAGCAGCCCTCAAGGTGGGCGTAGCCACAATGAGCAGTTCTTC. Residues: CASSPQGGRSHNEQFF. Together with reference TRBV11-1 and TRBJ2-1, the CDR3 gives the full variable domain: EAEVAQSPRYKITEKSQAVAFWCDPISGHATLYWYRQILGQGPELLVQFQDESVVDDSQLPKDRFSAERLKGVDSTLKIQPAELGDSAMYLCASSPQGGRSHNEQFFGPGTRLTVL.

The chain uses TRBV29-1 and TRBJ2-1; 9 nucleotides line up with TRBD2. With the DNA end fitting TRBJ2-5 better, the J assignment may be wrong. The CDR3 length is 13 residues. Looked up from germline, CDR1 is SQVTM and CDR2 is ANQGSEA. The chain's CDR3 is CSGGTSLFGAQYF. The CDR3 DNA reads as TGCAGCGGAGGGACTAGCTTATTTGGGGCCCAGTACTTC.

The table lists this clonotype with a few counts. This chain connects TRBV7-2 to TRBJ2-5; tentative D call: TRBD2 (6 bases). Gene TRBJ2-7 matches the end of the DNA better, so the J call may be wrong. This CDR3 spans 16 amino acids. The germline V gene has CDR1 SGHTA and CDR2 FQGNSA. CDR3: CASSLDRAGGSYEQYF. CDR3 nucleotide sequence: TGTGCCAGCAGCTTAGATCGAGCGGGTGGGTCCTACGAGCAGTACTTC.

V usage is TRBV5-5 and J usage is TRBJ2-6; 7 bases line up with TRBD1. Trimming at V came to 5 bases and at J to 4 bases, leaving 9 bases not matched to a gene. The CDR3 loop spans 16 amino acids. Looked up from germline, CDR1 is SGHKS and CDR2 is YYEKEE (reference sequence). The CDR3 loop is CASSLQGYSGANVLTF. The CDR3 nucleotides are TGTGCCAGCAGTTTACAGGGGTACTCAGGGGCCAACGTCCTGACTTTC.

J is TRBJ2-5 and V is TRBV5-1; tentatively, D is TRBD1 or TRBD2 (5 bases each). Trimming took off 3 bases at V and 7 bases at J, with 13 bases between the two ends. The CDR3 contains 13 residues. Looked up from germline, CDR1 is SGHRS and CDR2 is YFSETQ. The CDR3 DNA sequence: TGCGCCAGCAGCTGGGGGACGGACTCGACCCAGTACTTC. This encodes CASSWGTDSTQYF.

The chain links TRBV3-1 to TRBJ1-1, with D possibly matching TRBD1 (6 bases). CDR1 is LGHDT, CDR2 YNNKEL, per germline (reference sequence). V gave up 3 bases and J gave up 9 bases, with 11 bases separating them. The CDR3 covers 12 residues. The CDR3 here is CASSQIQGKAFF. The CDR3 DNA reads TGTGCCAGCAGCCAGATACAGGGTAAAGCTTTCTTT.